One and the same sample provided the 28 T cell receptor beta chains below, sequenced in a study of beta chain features in type 1 diabetes. Expressed TCRB transcripts were sequenced because the isolated RNA had all been reverse transcribed beforehand. Clones were sequenced by immunoSEQ multiplex PCR, and TCRdb holds only the in-frame ones, with some missing. The sample carries around 310,000 clones, 11% recorded once. Material for sequencing was naive CD4+ T cells from blood. The origin of the receptors is a woman aged 25 to 45 in good health.

This clone was seen only a few times. The chain carries TRBV5-1 and TRBJ2-7; D is unclear. The CDR3 spans 15 residues. Trimming cost V 0 bases and J 3 bases, with 13 bases left between them. CDR1 and CDR2 from the germline V gene are SGHRS and YFSETQ. CDR3 residues: CASSLVPGSNYEQYF. CDR3 DNA: TGCGCCAGCAGCTTGGTGCCCGGGTCTAACTACGAGCAGTACTTC. Filled out from reference TRBV5-1 and TRBJ2-7, the complete variable domain reads KAGVTQTPRYLIKTRGQQVTLSCSPISGHRSVSWYQQTPGQGLQFLFEYFSETQRNKGNFPGRFSGRQFSNSRSEMNVSTLELGDSALYLCASSLVPGSNYEQYFGPGTRLTVT.

J is TRBJ1-5 and V is TRBV29-1; TRBD1 aligns across 8 bases. The V gene's germline CDR1 is SQVTM and CDR2 ANQGSEA. This CDR3 comprises 14 residues. After removal of 6 bases from V and 4 bases from J, the junction contained 8 bases not matched to a gene. CDR3 in amino acids: CSVVDRGRNQPQHF. CDR3 DNA: TGCAGCGTGGTCGACAGGGGAAGAAATCAGCCCCAGCATTTT.

The V and J genes are TRBV30 and TRBJ2-4, with D maybe TRBD1 (5 bases). V lost 3 bases to trimming and J lost 1 base, with 13 bases between them. Germline-derived CDR1 and CDR2 are GTSNPN and SVGIG (reference sequence). The CDR3 runs 15 residues. The CDR3 DNA reads TGTGCCTGGAGACTAACAGGTAGCGCCAAAAACATTCAGTACTTC. The encoded protein is CAWRLTGSAKNIQYF.

This clone has only one observation. V is TRBV19 and J is TRBJ2-1, with 8 positions matching TRBD1. V dropped 7 bases and J dropped 0; count of bases not matched to a gene: 11. The CDR3 has 17 amino acids. CDR1 and CDR2 (germline): LNHDA, SQIVND (reference sequence). As DNA, the CDR3 is TGTGCCAGTACAAAACCTCGGACAGGGAGCTCCTACAATGAGCAGTTCTTC. This translates into CASTKPRTGSSYNEQFF.

This clone was seen a handful of times. This chain uses TRBV18 with TRBJ2-7; TRBD1 matches 9 bases. The CDR3 loop spans 14 amino acids. Germline V gives CDR1 KGHSH, CDR2 LQKENI. Unmatched junction bases numbered 4, after V lost 4 bases and J lost 3 bases. The CDR3 coding sequence is TGTGCCAGCTCACTCACGGGACAGGGCTACGAGCAGTACTTC. It codes for CASSLTGQGYEQYF.

The table lists this clone with a few counts. Written as DNA, the CDR3 is TGTGCCAGTAGTAATCCAGCGGGAGGAAATACCGGGGAGCTGTTTTTT. Translating gives CASSNPAGGNTGELFF. The V and J genes are TRBV19 and TRBJ2-2; 9 bases agree with TRBD2. CDR3 length: 16 residues. CDR1 is LNHDA and CDR2 is SQIVND in the germline V gene (reference sequence). The ends lost 4 bases at V and 5 bases at J; junction bases unmatched: 8.

CDR3 sequence: CASSAREVGTEAFF. The CDR3, as DNA: TGCGCCAGCAGTGCCCGGGAGGTTGGGACTGAAGCTTTCTTT. The chain recombines TRBV5-1 with TRBJ1-1; D gene ambiguous. Germline loops: CDR1 SGHRS, CDR2 YFSETQ. This CDR3 has 14 residues. Deletions cut 5 bases from V and 5 bases from J, with 16 bases between.

Only a few counts were recorded for this clone. The chain is built from TRBV18 and TRBJ2-7; D is undetermined. The CDR3 has 14 amino acids. Germline V lookup: CDR1 KGHSH, CDR2 LQKENI. V was shortened by 2 bases and J by 0 bases, with 8 bases between the two germline ends. The CDR3 sequence: CASSPLADSYEQYF. CDR3 nucleotide sequence: TGTGCCAGCTCACCATTAGCAGACTCCTACGAGCAGTACTTC.

The V call is TRBV9, the J call TRBJ2-1; TRBD2 agrees at 10 bases. CDR3 length: 15 amino acids. Germline CDR1 SGDLS, CDR2 YYNGEE. V shed 3 bases, J shed 6 bases, and the junction held 6 bases outside the gene matches. CDR3 region: CASSGLAGGPNEQFF. DNA of the CDR3: TGTGCCAGCAGCGGTTTAGCGGGAGGACCCAATGAGCAGTTCTTC. Together with reference TRBV9 and TRBJ2-1, the CDR3 gives the full variable domain: DSGVTQTPKHLITATGQRVTLRCSPRSGDLSVYWYQQSLDQGLQFLIQYYNGEERAKGNILERFSAQQFPDLHSELNLSSLELGDSALYFCASSGLAGGPNEQFFGPGTRLTVL.

DNA of the CDR3: TGTGCCAGCAGCCAAGGACAGGGGGCAACTAATGAAAAACTGTTTTTT. It translates to CASSQGQGATNEKLFF. This chain uses TRBV7-9 with TRBJ1-4; 10 bases agree with TRBD1. The CDR3 is 16 amino acids. Germline values: CDR1 SEHNR, CDR2 FQNEAQ (reference sequence). V lost 5 bases, J lost 0 bases, and 3 bases stayed unmatched.

V and J are TRBV7-3 and TRBJ2-4; 7 bases are a match to TRBD2. This CDR3 has 20 residues. Germline V gene lookup returns CDR1 SGHTA and CDR2 FQGTGA. Germline trimming cut 2 bases from V and 0 bases from J; bases unmatched to any gene: 16. The CDR3 here is CASSLSPLALADVAKNIQYF. DNA of the CDR3: TGTGCCAGCAGCTTATCTCCCCTCGCGCTAGCGGACGTAGCCAAAAACATTCAGTACTTC.

The V call is TRBV18, the J call TRBJ1-2; 7 nucleotides agree with TRBD1. CDR1 KGHSH and CDR2 LQKENI come from the germline V gene. Losses at the gene ends were 3 bases for V and 4 bases for J; bases not matched to a gene: 5. The CDR3 is made up of 14 amino acids. The CDR3 loop reads CASSPDRVAYGYTF. In DNA form, the CDR3 reads TGTGCCAGCTCACCTGACAGGGTCGCCTATGGCTACACCTTC. The variable domain in full, with the rest retrieved from reference TRBV18 and TRBJ1-2, is NAGVMQNPRHLVRRRGQEARLRCSPMKGHSHVYWYRQLPEEGLKFMVYLQKENIIDESGMPKERFSAEFPKEGPSILRIQQVVRGDSAAYFCASSPDRVAYGYTFGSGTRLTVV.

The chain joins TRBV5-1 to TRBJ2-5, with D maybe TRBD2 (5 bases). Per the germline V gene, CDR1 is SGHRS and CDR2 is YFSETQ. V was shortened by 2 bases and J by 2 bases, with 13 bases between the two germline ends. This CDR3 contains 15 residues. CDR3 in amino acids: CASSFLDSSQETQYF. CDR3 DNA sequence: TGCGCCAGCAGCTTCCTGGACTCGAGTCAAGAGACCCAGTACTTC.

The chain joins TRBV7-9 to TRBJ2-7, with a weak D call TRBD2 (5 bases). Germline values: CDR1 SEHNR, CDR2 FQNEAQ (reference sequence). Trimming stripped 4 bases from V and 2 bases from J, with 12 bases between. This CDR3 contains 14 residues. CDR3 residues: CASSSWTGTYEQYF. The CDR3, as DNA: TGTGCCAGCAGCTCCTGGACGGGAACCTACGAGCAGTACTTC.

This chain uses TRBV5-1 with TRBJ1-1, with D perhaps matching TRBD1 (6 bases). Trimming shortened V by 2 bases and J by 1 base, and 9 bases separated the two germline ends. The germline CDR1 and CDR2 sequences are SGHRS and YFSETQ. The CDR3 runs 14 residues. In DNA, the CDR3 is TGCGCCAGCAGCTTTGGGGGCACGAACACTGAAGCTTTCTTT. This codes for CASSFGGTNTEAFF.

The chain recombines TRBV18 with TRBJ2-3; weak D call: TRBD1 (5 bases). Germline V gene data show CDR1 as KGHSH and CDR2 as LQKENI. Trimming pared 2 bases from V and 4 bases from J, leaving 10 bases between. There are 14 residues in the CDR3. The CDR3 DNA follows: TGTGCCAGCTCACCATCTCAAGGGGCAGATACGCAGTATTTT. It encodes CASSPSQGADTQYF.

On this clone: The sample has other DNA sequences that encode this CDR3 too. The genes are TRBV7-3 and TRBJ2-3; 10 bases map to TRBD2. After removal of 5 bases from V and 1 base from J, the junction contained 3 bases not matched to a gene. The germline V gene has CDR1 SGHTA and CDR2 FQGTGA. The CDR3 loop spans 15 amino acids. The CDR3 is CASSRGLAGTDTQYF. The CDR3 DNA follows: TGTGCCAGCAGCCGCGGACTAGCGGGCACAGATACGCAGTATTTT.

This clone occurred a few times. The chain links TRBV19 to TRBJ1-1; 8 nucleotides align to TRBD1. From germline, CDR1 is LNHDA and CDR2 SQIVND (reference sequence). This CDR3 comprises 15 residues. V dropped 4 bases and J dropped 5; count of bases not matched to a gene: 9. CDR3 sequence: CASSRDRGRWTEAFF. The CDR3 nucleotides are TGTGCCAGTAGTAGAGACAGGGGCAGGTGGACTGAAGCTTTCTTT.

The chain uses TRBV30 and TRBJ2-5, with D possibly TRBD2 on 6 matching bases. The J call is in doubt because the DNA end fits TRBJ2-7 better. CDR3 length equals 12 residues. The V gene's germline CDR1 is GTSNPN and CDR2 SVGIG (reference sequence). CDR3 sequence (DNA): TGTGCCTGCGGGAGAGGCGGGGACGAGCAGTACTTC. It encodes CACGRGGDEQYF.

The chain is built from TRBV27 and TRBJ2-7; D is uncertain. V lost 2 bases, J lost 3 bases, and 5 bases lay in between. The CDR3 runs 12 residues. Germline V lookup: CDR1 MNHEY, CDR2 SMNVEV (reference sequence). This chain's CDR3 is CASSLVIYEQYF. Here the CDR3 DNA reads TGTGCCAGCAGTTTAGTTATCTACGAGCAGTACTTC.

This clone turned up a few times. The chain links TRBV4-3 to TRBJ2-1; TRBD2 is a possible D gene (6 bases). The germline CDR1 and CDR2 sequences are LGHNA and YSLEER. The V end was cut by 4 bases, the J end by 5 bases, with 9 bases between. The CDR3 sequence is 13 residues long. In DNA form, the CDR3 reads TGCGCCAGCAGCCGGGGACTTCACAATGAGCAGTTCTTC. This gives the protein CASSRGLHNEQFF.

The V gene is TRBV7-9, the J gene TRBJ1-1; 7 nucleotides agree with TRBD1. CDR3 length: 16 residues. The J segment lost 4 bases and the V segment lost 3 bases, leaving 11 bases of the junction unmatched. Germline CDR1 is SEHNR and CDR2 is FQNEAQ (reference sequence). DNA of the CDR3: TGTGCCAGCAGCTTGGGACAACAGGGGAGCGGCACTGAAGCTTTCTTT. Translated, it gives CASSLGQQGSGTEAFF.

J is TRBJ2-7 and V is TRBV25-1, with a weak D call TRBD2 (6 bases). The germline V gene encodes CDR1 MGHDK and CDR2 SYGVNS. The CDR3 is made up of 13 amino acids. V was pared by 5 bases and J by 5 bases, with 13 bases between. The CDR3 loop is CASSYGRENEQYF. CDR3 nucleotides: TGTGCCAGCAGTTACGGGAGAGAGAACGAGCAGTACTTC.

This clone was found a few times. V is TRBV4-3 and J is TRBJ2-5; maybe TRBD2 (6 bases). The CDR3 runs to 15 residues. V lost 3 bases to trimming and J lost 5 bases, with 16 bases between them. Per the germline V gene, CDR1 is LGHNA and CDR2 is YSLEER. The CDR3 bases are TGCGCCAGCAGCCAGGGACTTCTGGTGGTTGAGACCCAGTACTTC. It yields the protein CASSQGLLVVETQYF.

The chain carries TRBV6-5 and TRBJ2-7, with 8 positions matching TRBD1. CDR1 MNHEY and CDR2 SVGAGI come from the germline V gene. This CDR3 is 15 amino acids long. V trimming: 0 bases; J trimming: 5 bases; junction bases outside the gene matches: 6. The CDR3 loop is CASSYSGQGANEQYF. The CDR3, as DNA: TGTGCCAGCAGTTACTCAGGCCAGGGGGCCAACGAGCAGTACTTC.

This clone has just a few counts. This chain uses TRBV25-1 with TRBJ2-7, with 8 bases fitting TRBD2. Germline V gives CDR1 MGHDK, CDR2 SYGVNS. Trimming removed 1 base from V and 0 bases from J; junction bases left unmatched: 5. The CDR3 loop spans 16 amino acids. The CDR3 sequence is CASSELIAGSSYEQYF. Written as DNA, the CDR3 is TGTGCCAGCAGTGAATTAATAGCGGGGAGCTCCTACGAGCAGTACTTC.

This clone was found a few times. The chain recombines TRBV5-1 with TRBJ1-5; no clear D. The CDR3 is made up of 13 amino acids. Looked up from germline, CDR1 is SGHRS and CDR2 is YFSETQ. V was shortened by 1 base and J by 5 bases, with 7 bases between the two germline ends. The CDR3 sequence is CASSLLGDQPQHF. DNA of the CDR3: TGCGCCAGCAGCTTGCTCGGGGATCAGCCCCAGCATTTT.

This clone was observed a handful of times. The chain recombines TRBV9 with TRBJ2-1, with 14 bases that match TRBD2. The length of the CDR3 is 18 residues. CDR1 and CDR2 from the germline V gene are SGDLS and YYNGEE. The junction had 7 bases not matched to a gene; V was cut back by 0 bases and J by 5 bases. The CDR3 coding sequence is TGTGCCAGCAGCGTAGCTGTGGAGGGACTAGCGGGAGACAATGAGCAGTTCTTC. As protein: CASSVAVEGLAGDNEQFF.